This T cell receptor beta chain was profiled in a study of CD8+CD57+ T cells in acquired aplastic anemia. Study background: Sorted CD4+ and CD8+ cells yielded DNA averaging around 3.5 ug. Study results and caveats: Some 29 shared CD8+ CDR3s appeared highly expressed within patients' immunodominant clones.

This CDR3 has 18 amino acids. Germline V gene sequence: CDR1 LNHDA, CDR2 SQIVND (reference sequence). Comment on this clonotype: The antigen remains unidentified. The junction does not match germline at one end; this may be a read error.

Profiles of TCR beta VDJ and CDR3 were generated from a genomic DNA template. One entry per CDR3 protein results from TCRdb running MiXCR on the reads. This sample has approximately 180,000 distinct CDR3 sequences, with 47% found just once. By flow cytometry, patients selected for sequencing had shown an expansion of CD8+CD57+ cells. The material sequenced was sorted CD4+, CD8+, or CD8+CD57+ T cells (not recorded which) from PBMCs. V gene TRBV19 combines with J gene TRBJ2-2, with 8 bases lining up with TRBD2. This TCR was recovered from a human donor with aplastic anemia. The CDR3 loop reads CACSIERETRANTGELFF. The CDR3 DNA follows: TGTGCCTGTAGTATTGAGCGGGAGACTAGGGCGAACACCGGGGAGCTGTTTTTT.